Each of the 28 T cell receptor beta chains below was sequenced from the same sample in a study of shared clonotypes between healthy human individuals. TCRdb keeps only in-frame clones here, not all; method: immunoSEQ multiplex PCR. The table shows millions of clones, with around 90% occurring only once. What was sequenced was naive CD4+ T cells sorted from blood. As for subset: CD45RA+ positively selected. Receptors originate from a young man in good health.

The chain employs TRBV30 and TRBJ1-1; perhaps TRBD1 as D (6 bases). Looked up from germline, CDR1 is GTSNPN and CDR2 is SVGIG (reference sequence). Trimming removed 0 bases from V and 4 bases from J, with 24 bases in between. The CDR3 consists of 18 residues. CDR3 nucleotide sequence: TGTGCCTGGAGTGTATTTAGGCAGGGGCCTAACGGGGGCACTGAAGCTTTCTTT. It yields the protein CAWSVFRQGPNGGTEAFF.

The J gene is TRBJ2-7, the V gene TRBV6-6; TRBD1 matches at 7 bases. The germline gives CDR1 MNHNY, CDR2 SVGAGI (reference sequence). V was pared by 5 bases and J by 2 bases, with 9 bases of the junction left unmatched. This CDR3 contains 15 residues. DNA for the CDR3: TGTGCCAGCAGTCAACGACAGGGCCTCCCCTACGAGCAGTACTTC. Its translation is CASSQRQGLPYEQYF.

This rearrangement joins TRBV7-2 to TRBJ2-3; 8 bases are shared with TRBD1. Germline values: CDR1 SGHTA, CDR2 FQGNSA. Trimming at V came to 3 bases and at J to 12 bases, leaving 8 bases not matched to a gene. This CDR3 region has 13 residues. This CDR3 is CASSLMDRAHQYF. CDR3 bases: TGTGCCAGCAGCTTGATGGACAGGGCCCACCAGTATTTT.

The V and J genes are TRBV5-1 and TRBJ1-6; D unresolved. There are 17 residues in the CDR3. Germline V gives CDR1 SGHRS, CDR2 YFSETQ. Trimming left V 0 bases short and J 0 bases short, with 10 bases between. CDR3 in amino acids: CASSLGQAHSYNSPLHF. CDR3 DNA sequence: TGCGCCAGCAGCTTGGGACAAGCCCACTCCTATAATTCACCCCTCCACTTT.

Regarding this clone: Distinct nucleotide sequences in the sample also encode this CDR3. The rearrangement joins TRBV11-2 to TRBJ2-3, with D hard to call. The V and J ends lost 5 bases and 1 base respectively, with 7 bases between them. The V gene's germline CDR1 is SGHAT and CDR2 FQNNGV. CDR3 length equals 13 residues. The CDR3, as DNA: TGTGCCAGCAGCCTCCCGGGCACAGATACGCAGTATTTT. Translation gives CASSLPGTDTQYF.

The rearrangement links TRBV10-1 to TRBJ2-1; 7 bases fit TRBD2. This CDR3 region has 14 residues. CDR1 and CDR2 from the germline V gene are WNHNN and SYGVQD (reference sequence). Losses at the gene ends were 5 bases for V and 8 bases for J; bases not matched to a gene: 9. CDR3 loop: CASSRDYPKDEQFF. CDR3 in DNA: TGCGCCAGCAGTCGGGACTACCCTAAGGATGAGCAGTTCTTC.

This chain uses TRBV4-1 with TRBJ2-5; tentative D call: TRBD2 (6 bases). TRBJ2-7 explains the end of the DNA better; the J call may be wrong. This CDR3 spans 15 amino acids. Germline CDR1 MGHRA, CDR2 YSYEKL. CDR3 sequence (DNA): TGCGCCAGCAGCCAAGGGGTAGCGGCCCACTACGAGCAGTACTTC. It encodes CASSQGVAAHYEQYF.

The chain combines TRBV30 with TRBJ1-2, with TRBD1 identical over 11 bases. Germline CDR1 reads GTSNPN; CDR2 reads SVGIG (reference sequence). The junction had 5 bases not matched to a gene; V was cut back by 2 bases and J by 12 bases. The length of the CDR3 is 12 residues. CDR3 protein: CAWSKGQGANTF. In DNA form, the CDR3 reads TGTGCCTGGAGTAAAGGACAGGGGGCGAACACCTTC. Full variable domain (missing parts from reference TRBV30 and TRBJ1-2): SQTIHQWPATLVQPVGSPLSLECTVEGTSNPNLYWYRQAAGRGLQLLFYSVGIGQISSEVPQNLSASRPQDRQFILSSKKLLLSDSGFYLCAWSKGQGANTFGSGTRLTVV.

The chain employs TRBV5-1 and TRBJ1-2; D perhaps matches TRBD1 (5 bases). Per germline, CDR1 SGHRS and CDR2 YFSETQ. V was clipped by 4 bases and J by 5 bases, with 18 bases between them. The CDR3 totals 15 residues. The CDR3 loop reads CASSPTGEGWYGYTF. The CDR3 nucleotides are TGCGCCAGCAGCCCAACGGGTGAGGGGTGGTATGGCTACACCTTC.

This clone was detected once. This chain links TRBV6-5 with TRBJ2-7; TRBD1 matches at 8 bases. This CDR3 spans 15 amino acids. The V and J ends lost 5 bases and 4 bases, in that order; junction bases with no gene match: 10. Germline CDR1 is MNHEY and CDR2 is SVGAGI. The CDR3 is CASSRAGTGGYEQYF. DNA of the CDR3: TGTGCCAGCAGTCGAGCCGGGACAGGAGGGTACGAGCAGTACTTC.

V gene TRBV4-3 combines with J gene TRBJ2-5; no definite D call. Trimming took off 4 bases at V and 4 bases at J, with 13 bases between the two ends. Germline V gene sequence: CDR1 LGHNA, CDR2 YSLEER. The CDR3 loop spans 14 amino acids. CDR3 DNA sequence: TGCGCCAGCAGCCCGACGGCTATCTCAGAGACCCAGTACTTC. As protein: CASSPTAISETQYF.

This chain joins TRBV7-6 and TRBJ1-2, with D uncertain. The CDR3 is made up of 13 amino acids. Trimming removed 5 bases at V and 7 bases at J, with 14 bases between. Germline values: CDR1 SGHVS, CDR2 FNYEAQ. The CDR3 DNA sequence: TGTGCCAGCAGCCCACTCCCAGGTGGTGGCTACACCTTC. Amino acids: CASSPLPGGGYTF.

The rearrangement uses TRBV6-6 and TRBJ2-3; a weak D match, TRBD1 (8 bases). Germline assignment: CDR1 MNHNY and CDR2 SVGAGI (reference sequence). The CDR3 is 14 amino acids. Trimming took 4 bases from V and 4 from J, leaving 12 bases between them. CDR3 region: CASSFTGGADTQYF. The CDR3 nucleotides are TGTGCCAGCAGTTTCACAGGGGGGGCAGATACGCAGTATTTT.

V gene TRBV5-1 combines with J gene TRBJ2-1, with D unclear. Germline V CDR1 and CDR2: SGHRS, YFSETQ. The CDR3 spans 12 residues. Trimming removed 1 base from V and 12 bases from J, with 11 bases in between. The CDR3 region is CASSLSTSAQFF. Written as DNA, the CDR3 is TGCGCCAGCAGCTTGAGTACCTCGGCGCAGTTCTTC.

Details on this clone: Other DNA sequences in the sample encode the same CDR3. V is TRBV29-1 and J is TRBJ2-7, with 7 bases that match TRBD1. The CDR3 spans 12 residues. V was pared by 5 bases and J by 3 bases, with 4 bases of the junction left unmatched. CDR1 is SQVTM and CDR2 is ANQGSEA in the germline V gene. The DNA of the CDR3 is TGCAGCGTTCGCAGGGGGAACTACGAGCAGTACTTC. Protein: CSVRRGNYEQYF.

The V gene is TRBV12-5, the J gene TRBJ2-7, with a possible D match to TRBD1 (6 bases). The CDR3 spans 17 residues. CDR1 and CDR2 from the germline V gene are LGHNT and FRNRAP. V gave up 0 bases and J gave up 3 bases, with 18 bases separating them. CDR3 region: CASGLVFTGTSHYEQYF. The CDR3 bases are TGTGCTAGTGGTTTGGTCTTCACCGGGACAAGTCACTACGAGCAGTACTTC.

The genes are TRBV10-1 and TRBJ2-4; 8 nucleotides line up with TRBD1. This CDR3 is 14 amino acids long. V was pared by 7 bases and J by 6 bases, with 8 bases of the junction left unmatched. The germline CDR1 and CDR2 sequences are WNHNN and SYGVQD (reference sequence). The CDR3 sequence: CASIMDRVVNIQYF. The CDR3 DNA follows: TGCGCCAGCATTATGGACAGGGTGGTAAACATTCAGTACTTC.

Written as DNA, the CDR3 is TGCGCCAGCAGCCACCTGGGGACAGGGGACAATGAGCAGTTCTTC. It specifies CASSHLGTGDNEQFF. This chain connects TRBV4-1 to TRBJ2-1, with 10 bases fitting TRBD1. Germline V CDR1 and CDR2: MGHRA, YSYEKL. With V trimmed by 3 bases and J by 5 bases, 4 bases remained unmatched. This CDR3 has 15 residues.

The chain employs TRBV5-1 and TRBJ2-2, with TRBD1 matching over 9 bases. The CDR3 contains 15 residues. The ends lost 3 bases at V and 3 bases at J; junction bases unmatched: 3. Germline CDR1 and CDR2: SGHRS and YFSETQ. The CDR3 here is CASSSRDRDTGELFF. The CDR3 DNA follows: TGCGCCAGCAGCTCGAGGGACAGGGACACCGGGGAGCTGTTTTTT.

The chain employs TRBV28 and TRBJ1-3; D is unclear. This CDR3 has 12 residues. V dropped 7 bases and J dropped 3 bases, with 7 bases sitting between them. Germline V gene sequence: CDR1 MDHEN, CDR2 SYDVKM. The CDR3 DNA follows: TGTGCCAGCAACCGGAGTGGAAACACCATATATTTT. Its protein is CASNRSGNTIYF.

V gene TRBV18 combines with J gene TRBJ1-2; TRBD1 is a possible D gene (6 bases). Germline assignment: CDR1 KGHSH and CDR2 LQKENI. V was shortened by 3 bases and J by 3 bases, with 14 bases between the two germline ends. CDR3 length: 15 amino acids. As DNA, the CDR3 is TGTGCCAGCTCACCGGGGGACGGGACACACTATGGCTACACCTTC. Translating it yields CASSPGDGTHYGYTF.

The CDR3 protein is CASSLRVAGGVSYNEQFF. CDR3 sequence (DNA): TGTGCCAGCAGCTTACGAGTGGCGGGAGGGGTATCCTACAATGAGCAGTTCTTC. The V call is TRBV11-2, the J call TRBJ2-1; 9 bases align to TRBD2. CDR1 and CDR2 from the germline V gene are SGHAT and FQNNGV. The CDR3 loop spans 18 amino acids. With V trimmed by 2 bases and J by 1 base, 9 bases remained unmatched.

The rearrangement joins TRBV2 to TRBJ1-5, with D possibly TRBD1 on 5 matching bases. The CDR3 loop spans 14 amino acids. CDR1 and CDR2 (germline): SNHLY, FYNNEI. The V gene lost 6 bases and the J gene lost 7 bases, with 16 bases spanning the gap. The CDR3 spells CASRGTLLGQPQHF. For the CDR3, the DNA is TGTGCCAGCAGGGGGACCCTCCTGGGCCAGCCCCAGCATTTT.

J is TRBJ2-1 and V is TRBV6-1; the D gene is possibly TRBD1 (5 bases). Per germline, CDR1 MNHNS and CDR2 SASEGT. This CDR3 is built from 13 residues. Between the trimmed V and J ends, which lost 7 bases and 9 bases, there was a span of 16 bases. The CDR3: CASTPVGQGEQFF. CDR3 DNA: TGTGCCAGCACCCCAGTAGGTCAGGGTGAGCAGTTCTTC.

The chain combines TRBV2 with TRBJ2-2, with a weak D call TRBD2 (7 bases). V dropped 7 bases and J dropped 4 bases, with 10 bases sitting between them. This CDR3 is built from 13 residues. Germline CDR1 and CDR2: SNHLY and FYNNEI. CDR3 coding DNA: TGTGCCAGCAAGGGAGGGGGCACCGGGGAGCTGTTTTTT. It yields the protein CASKGGGTGELFF.

This clone is a singleton in its sample. J is TRBJ2-3 and V is TRBV2, with D possibly matching TRBD1 (5 bases). The germline V gene encodes CDR1 SNHLY and CDR2 FYNNEI. The CDR3 length is 16 residues. Deletions cut 3 bases from V and 8 bases from J, with 21 bases between. CDR3 region: CASSDLGANPPPTQYF. The CDR3 nucleotides read TGTGCCAGCAGTGACCTTGGGGCGAACCCGCCTCCTACGCAGTATTTT.

The V and J genes are TRBV5-1 and TRBJ2-3, with D unclear. Germline values: CDR1 SGHRS, CDR2 YFSETQ. V lost 0 bases, J lost 1 base, and 6 bases lay in between. This CDR3 has 14 residues. This CDR3 is CASSLVWGTDTQYF. The CDR3 region has the DNA TGCGCCAGCAGCTTGGTTTGGGGCACAGATACGCAGTATTTT.

The chain couples TRBV9 to TRBJ2-5; D remains unclear. The V and J ends lost 7 bases and 5 bases respectively, with 15 bases between them. Germline CDR1 and CDR2: SGDLS and YYNGEE. This CDR3 spans 13 amino acids. CDR3 region: CASSPGYVETQYF. The CDR3 DNA follows: TGTGCCAGCTCACCCGGGTACGTGGAGACCCAGTACTTC.